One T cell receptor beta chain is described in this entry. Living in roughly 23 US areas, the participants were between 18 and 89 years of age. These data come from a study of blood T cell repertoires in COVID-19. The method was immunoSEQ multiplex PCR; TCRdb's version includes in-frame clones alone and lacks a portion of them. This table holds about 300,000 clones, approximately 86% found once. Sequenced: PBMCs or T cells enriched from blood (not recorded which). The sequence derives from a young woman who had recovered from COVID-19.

The CDR3 sequence: CASSKGTGEAFF. CDR3 bases: TGTGCCAGCAGCAAAGGGACAGGTGAAGCTTTCTTT. The chain combines TRBV3-1 (or the pseudogene TRBV3-2) with TRBJ1-1; TRBD1 matches at 8 bases. Germline-derived CDR1 and CDR2 are LGHDT and YNNKEL (reference sequence). Unmatched junction bases numbered 3, after V lost 5 bases and J lost 7 bases. The length of the CDR3 is 12 residues.